The 7 T cell receptor beta chains presented below share a single source sample, sequenced in a study of blood T cell repertoires in COVID-19. Repertoires were generated with immunoSEQ multiplex PCR, while TCRdb's copy carries only in-frame clones and drops some. The table shows about 190,000 clones, with 86% occurring only once. Sequenced input: PBMCs or T cells enriched from blood (not recorded which). The receptor source for this set is a woman between 35 and 50 years old in a cohort exposed to, infected with or recovered from COVID-19 (not recorded which).

The CDR3 DNA sequence: TGCGCCAGCAGCTCCCAGGGGGCTGGAAACACCATATATTTT. Protein: CASSSQGAGNTIYF. The chain carries TRBV5-1 and TRBJ1-3; 7 bases map to TRBD1. The germline CDR1 and CDR2 sequences are SGHRS and YFSETQ. V was clipped by 3 bases and J by 2 bases; unmatched bases: 2. The CDR3 runs to 14 residues.

This clone was recorded once. The rearrangement joins TRBV7-2 to TRBJ2-1, with TRBD2 matching 9 bases. Germline V gene data show CDR1 as SGHTA and CDR2 as FQGNSA. With V trimmed by 0 bases and J by 9 bases, 3 bases remained unmatched. This CDR3 has 14 residues. CDR3 in DNA: TGTGCCAGCAGCTTAGCCCAAGCGGGGGGTGAGCAGTTCTTC. It translates to CASSLAQAGGEQFF.

The V call is TRBV4-3, the J call TRBJ1-1, with no clear D. The CDR3 spans 17 residues. Trimming took off 0 bases at V and 3 bases at J, with 17 bases between the two ends. Per the germline V gene, CDR1 is LGHNA and CDR2 is YSLEER. CDR3 sequence: CASSQDLRRAGDTEAFF. CDR3 nucleotides: TGCGCCAGCAGCCAAGATTTAAGGAGGGCGGGCGACACTGAAGCTTTCTTT.

The J gene is TRBJ1-1, the V gene TRBV7-9, with unresolved D. The CDR3 extends over 14 amino acids. V was trimmed by 6 bases and J by 1 base, leaving 12 bases between them. Germline loops: CDR1 SEHNR, CDR2 FQNEAQ (reference sequence). The CDR3 spells CASSSQRGNTEAFF. The DNA for the CDR3 is TGTGCCAGCAGTTCGCAGAGAGGGAACACTGAAGCTTTCTTT.

This clone was counted only a few times. The junction departs from the called germline gene at one end, perhaps through a read error. The chain employs TRBV19 and TRBJ1-5, with 9 bases that match TRBD1. This CDR3 is built from 19 residues. The germline V gene has CDR1 LNHDA and CDR2 SQIVND (reference sequence). CDR3 in DNA: TGTGCCAGTAGTAGTCCCCCGGGACAGGGAATGTATAGCTATCAGCCCCAGCATTTT. Amino acid sequence: CASSSPPGQGMYSYQPQHF.

This rearrangement joins TRBV5-5 to TRBJ2-7, with a possible D match to TRBD2 (5 bases). Germline CDR1 is SGHKS and CDR2 is YYEKEE (reference sequence). The CDR3 has 11 residues. The V gene lost 6 bases and the J gene lost 3 bases, with 7 bases spanning the gap. CDR3 sequence: CASKLGYEQYF. The CDR3 DNA reads TGTGCCAGCAAACTAGGCTACGAGCAGTACTTC.

J is TRBJ2-7 and V is TRBV7-8; 7 nucleotides agree with TRBD1. The V and J ends lost 4 bases and 4 bases, in that order; junction bases with no gene match: 13. The CDR3 runs to 16 residues. Looked up from germline, CDR1 is SGHVS and CDR2 is FQNEAQ. CDR3 residues: CASSSGSEDRPYEQYF. The DNA for the CDR3 is TGTGCCAGCAGCTCCGGAAGTGAGGACAGGCCTTACGAGCAGTACTTC.